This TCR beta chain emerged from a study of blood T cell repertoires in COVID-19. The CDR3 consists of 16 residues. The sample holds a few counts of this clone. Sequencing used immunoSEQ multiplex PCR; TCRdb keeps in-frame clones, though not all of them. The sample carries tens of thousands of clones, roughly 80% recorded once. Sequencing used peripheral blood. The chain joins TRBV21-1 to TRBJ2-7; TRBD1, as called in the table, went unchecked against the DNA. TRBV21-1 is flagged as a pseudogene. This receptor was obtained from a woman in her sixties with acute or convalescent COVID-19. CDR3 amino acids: CASRLVQPGQGYEQYV. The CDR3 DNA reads TGTGCCAGCAGGCTAGTCCAACCGGGACAGGGATACGAGCAGTACGTC.